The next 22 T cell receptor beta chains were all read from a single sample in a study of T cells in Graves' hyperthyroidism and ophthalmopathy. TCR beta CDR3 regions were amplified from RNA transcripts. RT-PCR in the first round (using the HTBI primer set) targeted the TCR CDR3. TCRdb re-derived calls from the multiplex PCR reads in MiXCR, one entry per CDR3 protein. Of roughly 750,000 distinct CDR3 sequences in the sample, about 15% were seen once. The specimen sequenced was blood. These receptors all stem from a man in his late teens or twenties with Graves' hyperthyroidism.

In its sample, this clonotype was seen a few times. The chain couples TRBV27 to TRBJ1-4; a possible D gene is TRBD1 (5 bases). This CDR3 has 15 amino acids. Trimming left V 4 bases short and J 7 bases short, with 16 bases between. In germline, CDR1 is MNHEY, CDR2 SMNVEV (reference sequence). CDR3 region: CASSSSGITREKLFF. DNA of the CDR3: TGTGCCAGCAGTTCCTCAGGGATAACACGTGAAAAACTGTTTTTT. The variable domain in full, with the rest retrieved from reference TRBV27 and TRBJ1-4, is EAQVTQNPRYLITVTGKKLTVTCSQNMNHEYMSWYRQDPGLGLRQIYYSMNVEVTDKGDVPEGYKVSRKEKRNFPLILESPSPNQTSLYFCASSSSGITREKLFFGSGTQLSVL.

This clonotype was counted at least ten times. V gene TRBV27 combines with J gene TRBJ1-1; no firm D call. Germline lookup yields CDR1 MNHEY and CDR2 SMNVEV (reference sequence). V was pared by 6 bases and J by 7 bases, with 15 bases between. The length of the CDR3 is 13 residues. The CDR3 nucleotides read TGTGCCAGCAGCTCACCGACTGGACTTGAAGCTTTCTTT. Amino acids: CASSSPTGLEAFF.

The DNA for the CDR3 is TGTGCCAGCACCCTCCCAGGCCACCACAATGAGCAGTTCTTC. Translating it yields CASTLPGHHNEQFF. The V gene is TRBV12-3 or TRBV12-4, the J gene TRBJ2-1; no clear D gene. The CDR3 is 14 residues long. Trimming took 7 bases from V and 5 from J, leaving 15 bases between them.

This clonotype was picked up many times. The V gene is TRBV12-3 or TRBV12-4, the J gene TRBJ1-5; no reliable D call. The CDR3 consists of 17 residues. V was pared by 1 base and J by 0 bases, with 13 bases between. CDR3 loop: CASSLGVRAYSNQPQHF. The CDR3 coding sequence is TGTGCCAGCAGTTTAGGGGTTCGGGCCTATAGCAATCAGCCCCAGCATTTT.

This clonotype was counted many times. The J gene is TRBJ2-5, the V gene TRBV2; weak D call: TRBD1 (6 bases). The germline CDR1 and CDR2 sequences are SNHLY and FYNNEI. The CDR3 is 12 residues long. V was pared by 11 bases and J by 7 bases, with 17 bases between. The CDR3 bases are TGTGCCCAAAGTCAGGGGATGGGGACCCAGTACTTC. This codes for CAQSQGMGTQYF.

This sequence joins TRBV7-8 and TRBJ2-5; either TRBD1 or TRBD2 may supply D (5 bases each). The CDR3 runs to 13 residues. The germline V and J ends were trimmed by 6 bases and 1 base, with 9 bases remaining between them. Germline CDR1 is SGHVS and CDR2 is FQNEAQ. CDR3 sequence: CASSRGRQETQYF. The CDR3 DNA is TGTGCCAGCAGTCGGGGACGCCAAGAGACCCAGTACTTC.

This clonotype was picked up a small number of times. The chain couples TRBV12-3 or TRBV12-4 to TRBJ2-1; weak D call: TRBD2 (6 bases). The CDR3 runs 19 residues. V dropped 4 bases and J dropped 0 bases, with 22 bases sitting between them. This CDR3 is CASSSLRDSLTRSYNEQFF. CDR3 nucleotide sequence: TGTGCCAGCAGTTCCTTACGGGACTCCCTTACCCGCTCCTACAATGAGCAGTTCTTC.

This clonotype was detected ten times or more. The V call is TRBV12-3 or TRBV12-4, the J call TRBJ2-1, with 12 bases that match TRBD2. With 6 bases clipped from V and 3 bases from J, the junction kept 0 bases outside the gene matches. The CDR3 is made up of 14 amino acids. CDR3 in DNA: TGTGCCAGCAGGACTAGCGGGAGCTACAATGAGCAGTTCTTC. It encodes CASRTSGSYNEQFF.

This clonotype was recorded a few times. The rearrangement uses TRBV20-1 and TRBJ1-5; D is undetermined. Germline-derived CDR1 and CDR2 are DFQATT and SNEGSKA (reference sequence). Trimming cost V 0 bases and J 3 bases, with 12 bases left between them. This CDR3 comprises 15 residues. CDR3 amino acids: CSARDLAAHNQPQHF. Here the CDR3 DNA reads TGCAGTGCTAGAGATCTAGCGGCACACAATCAGCCCCAGCATTTT.

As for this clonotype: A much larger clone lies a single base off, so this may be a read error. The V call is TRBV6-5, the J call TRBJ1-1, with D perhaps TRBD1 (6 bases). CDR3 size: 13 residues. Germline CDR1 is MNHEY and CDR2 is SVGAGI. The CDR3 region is CASSYWGGTEALF. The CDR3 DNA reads TGTGCCAGCAGTTACTGGGGGGGCACTGAAGCTCTCTTT.

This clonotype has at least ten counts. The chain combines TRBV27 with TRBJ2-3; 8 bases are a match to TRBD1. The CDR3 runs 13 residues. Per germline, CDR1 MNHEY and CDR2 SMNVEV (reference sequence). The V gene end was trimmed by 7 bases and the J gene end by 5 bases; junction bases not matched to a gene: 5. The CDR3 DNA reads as TGTGCCAGCAAGACAGGGGCCCGAGATACGCAGTATTTT. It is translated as CASKTGARDTQYF.

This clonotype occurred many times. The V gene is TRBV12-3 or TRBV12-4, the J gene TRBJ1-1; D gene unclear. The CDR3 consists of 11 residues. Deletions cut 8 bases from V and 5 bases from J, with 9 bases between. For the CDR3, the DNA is TGTGCCAGCGCCCAGCTAACTGAAGCTTTCTTT. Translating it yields CASAQLTEAFF.

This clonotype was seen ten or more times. This chain's CDR3 is CASSSVLGGTGQAYEQYF. In DNA form, the CDR3 reads TGTGCCAGCAGTTCCGTTCTAGGGGGAACGGGACAGGCCTACGAGCAGTACTTC. This rearrangement joins TRBV6-1 to TRBJ2-7; 8 bases line up with TRBD1. This CDR3 is built from 18 residues. Germline V gene data show CDR1 as MNHNS and CDR2 as SASEGT. With 5 bases clipped from V and 2 bases from J, the junction kept 17 bases outside the gene matches.

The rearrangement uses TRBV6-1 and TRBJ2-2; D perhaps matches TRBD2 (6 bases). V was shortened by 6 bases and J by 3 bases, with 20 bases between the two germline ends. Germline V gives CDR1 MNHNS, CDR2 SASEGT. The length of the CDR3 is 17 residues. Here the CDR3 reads CASSKVRDCTDTGELFF. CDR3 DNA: TGTGCCAGCAGCAAAGTCCGGGACTGCACCGACACCGGGGAGCTGTTTTTT.

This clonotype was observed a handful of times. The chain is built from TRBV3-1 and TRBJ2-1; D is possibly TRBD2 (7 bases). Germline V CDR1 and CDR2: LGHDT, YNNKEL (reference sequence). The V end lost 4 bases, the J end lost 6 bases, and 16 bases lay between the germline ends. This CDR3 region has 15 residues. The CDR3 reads CASSRRGAKLNEQFF. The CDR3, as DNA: TGTGCCAGCAGCCGTCGGGGGGCGAAACTCAATGAGCAGTTCTTC.

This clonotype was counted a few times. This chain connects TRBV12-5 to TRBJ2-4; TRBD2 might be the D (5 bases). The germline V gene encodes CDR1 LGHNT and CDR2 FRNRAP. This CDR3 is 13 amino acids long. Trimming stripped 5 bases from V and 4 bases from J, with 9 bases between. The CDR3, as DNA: TGTGCTAGTGGTCCGGACTTGAAAAACATTCAGTACTTC. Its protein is CASGPDLKNIQYF.

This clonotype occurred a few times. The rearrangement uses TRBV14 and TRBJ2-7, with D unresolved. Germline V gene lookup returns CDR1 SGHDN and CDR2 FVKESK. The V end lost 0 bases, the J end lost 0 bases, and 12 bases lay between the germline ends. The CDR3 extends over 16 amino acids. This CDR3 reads CASSQEFGRSSYEQYF. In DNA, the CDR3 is TGTGCCAGCAGCCAAGAGTTCGGCAGATCCTCCTACGAGCAGTACTTC.

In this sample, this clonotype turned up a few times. Written as DNA, the CDR3 is TGTGCCAGTAGTTGGACATGGACTAATGAAAAACTGTTTTTT. Its translation is CASSWTWTNEKLFF. This chain uses TRBV19 with TRBJ1-4, with a tentative D call TRBD1 (5 bases). V dropped 5 bases and J dropped 2 bases, with 9 bases sitting between them. The CDR3 extends over 14 amino acids. From germline, CDR1 is LNHDA and CDR2 SQIVND (reference sequence).

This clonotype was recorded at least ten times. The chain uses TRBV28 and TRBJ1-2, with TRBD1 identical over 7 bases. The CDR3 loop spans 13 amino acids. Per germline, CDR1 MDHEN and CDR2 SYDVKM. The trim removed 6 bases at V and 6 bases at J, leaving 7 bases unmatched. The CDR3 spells CASSYDRVDGYTF. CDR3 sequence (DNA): TGTGCCAGCAGCTACGACAGGGTAGATGGCTACACCTTC.

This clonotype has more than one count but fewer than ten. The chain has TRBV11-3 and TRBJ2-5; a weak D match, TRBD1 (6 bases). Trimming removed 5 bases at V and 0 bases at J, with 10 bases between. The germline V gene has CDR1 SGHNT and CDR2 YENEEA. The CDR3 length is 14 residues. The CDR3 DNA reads TGTGCCAGCAGCACTCACAGGGACCAAGAGACCCAGTACTTC. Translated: CASSTHRDQETQYF.

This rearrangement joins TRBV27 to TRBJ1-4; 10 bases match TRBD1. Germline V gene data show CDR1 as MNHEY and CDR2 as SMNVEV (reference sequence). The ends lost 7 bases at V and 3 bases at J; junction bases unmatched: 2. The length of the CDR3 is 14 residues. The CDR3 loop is CASNDRGPNEKLFF. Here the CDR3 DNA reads TGTGCCAGCAACGACAGGGGGCCTAATGAAAAACTGTTTTTT.

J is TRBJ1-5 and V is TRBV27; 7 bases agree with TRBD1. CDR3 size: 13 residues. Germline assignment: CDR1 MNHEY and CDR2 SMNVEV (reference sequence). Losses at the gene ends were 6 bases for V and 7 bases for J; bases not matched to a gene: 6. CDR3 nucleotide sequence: TGTGCCAGCAGCCACAGGGGATTCCAGCCCCAGCATTTT. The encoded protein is CASSHRGFQPQHF.